Here is one T cell receptor (beta chain) with its context. Its target is unknown. This entry belongs to a study of T cells in Graves' hyperthyroidism and ophthalmopathy. Study findings and constraints: Classification by a 13 V-J model distinguished ophthalmopathy from stable hyperthyroidism. Clonotypes that were expanded in thyroid above 0.001 mostly appeared in blood too.

Amplification yielded TCR beta CDR3 regions, with RNA transcripts as the source. In the first-round RT-PCR of the TCR CDR3, the HTBI primer set was used. TCRdb reanalysed the multiplex PCR reads using MiXCR and keeps one entry per CDR3 protein. The sample holds under 350,000 distinct CDR3 sequences, 15% to 20% seen once. PBMCs were collected from an approximately 9.2 ml volume of fresh peripheral blood. Material: blood. The receptor was derived from a woman aged 55-69 years with Graves' ophthalmopathy.

The CDR3 DNA is TGTGCCATCAGGGCTGGGGGACAGGGCTCCGGGGAGCAGTACTTC. This codes for CAIRAGGQGSGEQYF. V usage is TRBV10-3 and J usage is TRBJ2-7; 9 nucleotides line up with TRBD1. The CDR3 covers 15 residues. Germline V gene lookup returns CDR1 ENHRY and CDR2 SYGVKD. The J segment lost 7 bases and the V segment lost 6 bases, leaving 13 bases of the junction unmatched.